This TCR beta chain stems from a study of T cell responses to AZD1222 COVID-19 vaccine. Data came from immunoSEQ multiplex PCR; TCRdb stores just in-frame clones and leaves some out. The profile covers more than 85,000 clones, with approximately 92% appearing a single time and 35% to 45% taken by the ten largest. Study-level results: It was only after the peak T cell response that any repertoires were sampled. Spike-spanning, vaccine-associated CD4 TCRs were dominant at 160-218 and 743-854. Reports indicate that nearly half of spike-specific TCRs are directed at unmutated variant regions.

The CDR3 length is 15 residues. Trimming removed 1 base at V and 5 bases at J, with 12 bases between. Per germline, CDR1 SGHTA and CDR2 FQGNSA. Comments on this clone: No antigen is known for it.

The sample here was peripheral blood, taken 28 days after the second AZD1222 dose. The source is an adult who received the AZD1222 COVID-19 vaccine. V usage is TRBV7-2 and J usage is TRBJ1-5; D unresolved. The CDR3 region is CASSLGTGWDQPQHF. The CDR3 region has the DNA TGTGCCAGCAGCTTAGGGACGGGCTGGGATCAGCCCCAGCATTTT.